This is a list of T cell receptor beta chains from one sample in a study of blood T cell repertoires in COVID-19. The repertoire was sequenced with immunoSEQ multiplex PCR; TCRdb's copy has only in-frame clones and lacks some. The sample lists fewer than 350,000 clones, 70% to 90% occurring once. The source material was PBMCs or T cells enriched from blood (not recorded which). The source is a woman in her twenties or thirties with acute COVID-19. The CDR3 runs from the conserved cysteine through the conserved F or W. Fields, in order: CDR3 protein, CDR3 DNA, D gene, clone size, J gene, V gene. A D gene is named only where the DNA matches it firmly. Clone size is given for some rows only: seen once, a few or many times, or a class if the clone is expanded.

CASSLVQGGNEQFF,TGTGCCAGCAGCTTAGTCCAGGGAGGTAATGAGCAGTTCTTC,NA,NA,TRBJ2-1,TRBV11-2
CASSMTSGSDEQFF,TGTGCCAGTAGTATGACTAGCGGGAGTGATGAGCAGTTCTTC,TRBD2,NA,TRBJ2-1,TRBV19
CASPSGRADTQYF,TGTGCCAGCCCTAGCGGGAGGGCAGATACGCAGTATTTT,TRBD2,NA,TRBJ2-3,TRBV14
CASSPTIVVGQYF,TGTGCCAGCAGTCCAACCATAGTAGTTGGGCAGTATTTT,NA,NA,TRBJ2-3,TRBV27
CASSLRREHGELFF,TGTGCCAGCAGCTTACGACGGGAGCACGGGGAGCTGTTTTTT,NA,NA,TRBJ2-2,TRBV11-2
CASSIGLGQGRYEQYF,TGTGCCAGTAGTATAGGCCTGGGACAGGGGCGGTACGAGCAGTACTTC,TRBD1,NA,TRBJ2-7,TRBV19
CSVEAGSHPSTDTQYF,TGCAGCGTTGAAGCGGGGTCGCACCCCAGCACAGATACGCAGTATTTT,NA,NA,TRBJ2-3,TRBV29-1
CASSIAGYEQYF,TGTGCCAGTAGTATAGCGGGCTACGAGCAGTACTTC,NA,once,TRBJ2-7,TRBV19
CASSNVRGRGNTIYF,TGTGCCAGCTCGAATGTGCGGGGGAGAGGAAACACCATATATTTT,NA,NA,TRBJ1-3,TRBV7-2
CASSQEPAGPYGEQFF,TGTGCCAGCAGCCAAGAACCAGCGGGGCCCTACGGTGAGCAGTTCTTC,TRBD2,NA,TRBJ2-1,TRBV3-1/TRBV3-2
CASSFTSVETQYF,TGTGCCAGCAGCTTCACTAGCGTTGAGACCCAGTACTTC,TRBD2,NA,TRBJ2-5,TRBV6-5
CASSYGTGGGNTEAFF,TGTGCCAGCAGCTACGGGACAGGGGGCGGGAACACTGAAGCTTTCTTT,TRBD1,NA,TRBJ1-1,TRBV5-5
CASRGRGRTEAFF,TGTGCCAGCAGAGGGAGGGGGAGAACTGAAGCTTTCTTT,NA,NA,TRBJ1-1,TRBV28
CASSSSESLNTEAFF,TGCGCCAGCAGCTCATCCGAGAGTTTGAACACTGAAGCTTTCTTT,NA,NA,TRBJ1-1,TRBV5-1
CASSSIQDTEAFF,TGTGCCAGCAGTTCCATACAGGACACTGAAGCTTTCTTT,NA,NA,TRBJ1-1,TRBV6-5
CASSLTSGIDNEQFF,TGTGCCAGCAGCTTAACTAGCGGGATCGACAATGAGCAGTTCTTC,TRBD2,NA,TRBJ2-1,TRBV7-3
CATTGGLEAFF,TGTGCCACCACAGGGGGCCTTGAAGCTTTCTTT,TRBD1,NA,TRBJ1-1,TRBV19
CASNGQGGEQYF,TGTGCCAGCAACGGACAGGGAGGCGAGCAGTACTTC,TRBD1,NA,TRBJ2-7,TRBV25-1
CASSEGPDYGYTF,TGTGCCAGTAGTGAGGGTCCGGACTATGGCTACACCTTC,NA,NA,TRBJ1-2,TRBV19
CAIAYGGAYGYTF,TGTGCCATCGCCTACGGGGGGGCGTATGGCTACACCTTC,NA,NA,TRBJ1-2,TRBV11-2
CASSVIDEKLFF,TGTGCCAGTAGTGTAATCGATGAAAAACTGTTTTTT,NA,NA,TRBJ1-4,TRBV19
CSARPGQGNPTKYNEQFF,TGCAGCGCCCGGCCGGGACAGGGGAACCCGACCAAATACAATGAGCAGTTCTTC,TRBD1,NA,TRBJ2-1,TRBV29-1
CASSLAGAVSSYEQYF,TGCGCCAGCAGCTTGGCCGGAGCTGTGAGCTCCTACGAGCAGTACTTC,NA,NA,TRBJ2-7,TRBV5-1
CAWRAGGNNEQFF,TGTGCCTGGCGGGCGGGAGGTAATAATGAGCAGTTCTTC,TRBD2,once,TRBJ2-1,TRBV30
CASSPGLQNTGELFF,TGTGCCAGCAGCCCGGGACTCCAGAACACCGGGGAGCTGTTTTTT,NA,NA,TRBJ2-2,TRBV9
CASSFDPTGGGTGELFF,TGTGCCAGCAGCTTTGACCCCACAGGGGGCGGCACCGGGGAGCTGTTTTTT,TRBD1,NA,TRBJ2-2,TRBV11-3
CASSWVAGDSYNEQFF,TGTGCCAGCAGCTGGGTAGCGGGTGACTCCTACAATGAGCAGTTCTTC,TRBD2,NA,TRBJ2-1,TRBV3-1/TRBV3-2
CAGGKGVDTEAFF,TGTGCCGGGGGAAAGGGGGTTGACACTGAAGCTTTCTTT,NA,NA,TRBJ1-1,TRBV30
CASSLGLAGGLNEQFF,TGTGCCAGCAGCTTGGGGCTAGCGGGAGGTCTGAATGAGCAGTTCTTC,TRBD2,NA,TRBJ2-1,TRBV5-4